In this sample, the clone carrying this T cell receptor beta chain turned up once. Its antigen is currently unknown. The data are from a study of cytomegalovirus exposure and HLA in healthy donors. Study in general: Earlier work reported 100 million or so unique TCR beta sequences from 150 million to 200 million T cells.

The CDR3 spans 16 residues. The germline gives CDR1 MGHRA, CDR2 YSYEKL. With 3 bases clipped from V and 2 bases from J, the junction kept 7 bases outside the gene matches. Broader study findings: A list of about 160 TCR beta chains associated with cytomegalovirus was given.

Primers included in the PCR were 60 Vbeta and 13 Jbeta primers. The repertoire was sequenced with immunoSEQ multiplex PCR; TCRdb's copy has only in-frame clones and lacks some. The sample shows about 170,000 clones, almost 75% of them seen only once. The gene calls are TRBV4-1 and TRBJ2-3; 8 nucleotides line up with TRBD1. The sequence came from a woman younger than 30 in good health and CMV-seropositive. The sequenced sample consisted of PBMCs. CDR3 sequence reads: CASSHPGQGATDTQYF. CDR3 sequence (DNA): TGCGCCAGCAGCCATCCCGGTCAGGGGGCCACAGATACGCAGTATTTT.